This T cell receptor beta chain derives from a study of T-cell reconstitution after alpha-beta-depleted transplantation in children. Preparing the TCRbeta library involved the use of unique molecular identifiers. TCRdb reanalysed the PCR reads using MiXCR and keeps one entry per CDR3 protein. This repertoire shows about 610,000 distinct CDR3 sequences, roughly a tenth found once; its top ten account for about 4%. The CDR3 is 14 residues long. The V gene's germline CDR1 is MDHEN and CDR2 SYDVKM. V was clipped by 7 bases and J by 5 bases, with 17 bases between them. The sequence was obtained from a human donor who donated a stem cell graft to a child with acute myeloid leukemia. This specimen consisted of PBMCs from the stem cell graft donor, obtained from the stem cell graft. The rearrangement links TRBV28 to TRBJ1-2; tentative D call: TRBD1 (5 bases). This CDR3 is CASKVQGGPYGYTF. In DNA, the CDR3 is TGTGCCAGCAAGGTCCAGGGAGGACCTTATGGCTACACCTTC.